The next 14 T cell receptor beta chains were all read from a single sample in a study of T cell responses to AZD1222 COVID-19 vaccine. TCRdb's table, derived via immunoSEQ multiplex PCR, lists solely in-frame clones and lacks some. The profile shows 95,000 to 100,000 clones, about 90% of them singletons. This specimen was peripheral blood, taken on day 0 of AZD1222 vaccination. Every receptor here comes from an adult in good health.

V and J are TRBV29-1 and TRBJ2-5; D may be TRBD1 or TRBD2 (5 bases each). The CDR3 sequence is 13 residues long. The ends were cut back, 7 bases at V and 5 bases at J, with 17 bases in the middle. Per the germline V gene, CDR1 is SQVTM and CDR2 is ANQGSEA. The CDR3 DNA is TGCAGCGCTGGGGGTGGGGGAGCGGAGACCCAGTACTTC. Translation gives CSAGGGGAETQYF.

This clone was recorded once. The J gene is TRBJ2-7, the V gene TRBV5-1; D gene unclear. CDR3 size: 13 residues. CDR1 and CDR2 (germline): SGHRS, YFSETQ. Trimming removed 0 bases at V and 3 bases at J, with 7 bases between. Here the CDR3 DNA reads TGCGCCAGCAGCTTGGAAGCATTCTACGAGCAGTACTTC. Encoded protein: CASSLEAFYEQYF.

The V and J genes are TRBV6-5 and TRBJ1-5; D is possibly TRBD1 (5 bases). CDR3 length equals 15 residues. Germline V gives CDR1 MNHEY, CDR2 SVGAGI. V was shortened by 3 bases and J by 0 bases, with 9 bases between the two germline ends. CDR3 sequence reads: CASSYSGISNQPQHF. Here the CDR3 DNA reads TGTGCCAGCAGTTATTCAGGGATTAGCAATCAGCCCCAGCATTTT.

Concerning this clone: Distinct nucleotide sequences in the sample also encode this CDR3. The rearrangement links TRBV12-3 or TRBV12-4 to TRBJ2-7; D remains unclear. This CDR3 contains 11 residues. V was shortened by 5 bases and J by 4 bases, with 6 bases between the two germline ends. CDR3 protein: CASSLQYEQYF. The DNA for the CDR3 is TGTGCCAGCAGTCTCCAATACGAGCAGTACTTC.

The V gene is TRBV9, the J gene TRBJ2-7; D is ambiguous. The germline CDR1 and CDR2 sequences are SGDLS and YYNGEE. Trimming stripped 4 bases from V and 2 bases from J, with 10 bases between. The CDR3 spans 13 residues. The CDR3 here is CASSRQEAYEQYF. The DNA of the CDR3 is TGTGCCAGCAGCCGGCAGGAAGCCTACGAGCAGTACTTC. Looking up the rest from reference TRBV9 and TRBJ2-7 gives the full variable domain: DSGVTQTPKHLITATGQRVTLRCSPRSGDLSVYWYQQSLDQGLQFLIQYYNGEERAKGNILERFSAQQFPDLHSELNLSSLELGDSALYFCASSRQEAYEQYFGPGTRLTVT.

The chain is built from TRBV10-2 and TRBJ2-7; 7 bases are a match to TRBD2. Germline values: CDR1 WSHSY, CDR2 SAAADI. The CDR3 is 15 amino acids. J was trimmed by 7 bases and V by 2 bases; bases with no gene match: 11. The CDR3 bases are TGCGCCAGCAGTGAGATAAGTTTAGCGGGTGAGGAGCAGTACTTC. This sequence encodes CASSEISLAGEEQYF.

V gene TRBV6-5 combines with J gene TRBJ2-6, with D tentatively TRBD1 (5 bases). The V end was cut by 5 bases, the J end by 0 bases, with 8 bases between. Germline CDR1 and CDR2: MNHEY and SVGAGI. The CDR3 spans 15 residues. This CDR3 is CASSRQRSGANVLTF. The CDR3, as DNA: TGTGCCAGCAGTCGACAGCGCTCTGGGGCCAACGTCCTGACTTTC.

The chain carries TRBV24-1 and TRBJ2-3; TRBD2 might be the D (6 bases). Germline CDR1 is KGHDR and CDR2 is SFDVKD. V lost 9 bases and J lost 3, with 12 bases in between. This CDR3 is built from 13 residues. CDR3 protein: CATAWGETDTQYF. The CDR3 nucleotides read TGTGCCACCGCCTGGGGGGAGACAGATACGCAGTATTTT.

V usage is TRBV2 and J usage is TRBJ2-2; D possibly uses TRBD1 or TRBD2 (5 bases each). Per the germline V gene, CDR1 is SNHLY and CDR2 is FYNNEI. Trimming took off 8 bases at V and 0 bases at J, with 16 bases between the two ends. The CDR3 runs to 16 residues. CDR3 nucleotide sequence: TGTGCCAGCGGGGGTCCAAGTGCCGCGAACACCGGGGAGCTGTTTTTT. Translation: CASGGPSAANTGELFF.

This rearrangement joins TRBV27 to TRBJ2-7; D may be TRBD2 (5 bases). Germline values: CDR1 MNHEY, CDR2 SMNVEV (reference sequence). The CDR3 runs 13 residues. V gave up 2 bases and J gave up 5 bases, with 10 bases separating them. CDR3 loop: CASSLTRVNEQYF. CDR3 DNA: TGTGCCAGCAGTTTAACGAGGGTGAACGAGCAGTACTTC.

V gene TRBV5-1 combines with J gene TRBJ1-3; no firm D call. Germline lookup yields CDR1 SGHRS and CDR2 YFSETQ. The CDR3 has 16 residues. The V and J ends lost 0 bases and 2 bases respectively, with 12 bases between them. The CDR3 sequence: CASSLGRVSAGNTIYF. The CDR3, as DNA: TGCGCCAGCAGCTTGGGAAGGGTTAGTGCTGGAAACACCATATATTTT.

J is TRBJ2-7 and V is TRBV4-1; TRBD2 is a possible D gene (5 bases). CDR1 and CDR2 from the germline V gene are MGHRA and YSYEKL. CDR3 length: 15 amino acids. V dropped 3 bases and J dropped 3 bases, with 15 bases sitting between them. The CDR3 nucleotides read TGCGCCAGCAGCCAGCCAGGAGGAGTAAGCTACGAGCAGTACTTC. Translated, it gives CASSQPGGVSYEQYF.

The J gene is TRBJ2-2, the V gene TRBV5-1, with 14 bases aligning to TRBD2. Germline V CDR1 and CDR2: SGHRS, YFSETQ. V lost 4 bases to trimming and J lost 6 bases; unmatched junction nucleotides: 5. This CDR3 is 16 amino acids long. CDR3 loop: CASSVRLAGGPGELFF. In nucleotides, the CDR3 is TGCGCCAGCAGCGTAAGACTAGCGGGAGGGCCCGGGGAGCTGTTTTTT.

The chain links TRBV28 to TRBJ1-2, with 8 bases fitting TRBD1. V was pared by 6 bases and J by 5 bases, with 11 bases of the junction left unmatched. The CDR3 is 15 residues long. CDR1 is MDHEN and CDR2 is SYDVKM in the germline V gene. Here the CDR3 reads CASSRTGTGIYGYTF. CDR3 nucleotide sequence: TGTGCCAGCAGCAGGACCGGGACAGGAATATATGGCTACACCTTC.